This TCR beta chain was retrieved from a study of T cell responses to AZD1222 COVID-19 vaccine. As concerns this clone: The target antigen is unknown.

Study conclusions and caveats: The breadth and depth of Spike-specific TCRs increased once two AZD1222 doses had been given. Repertoires were obtained solely post-peak T cell response. Unmutated variant regions reportedly attract nearly half of all spike-specific TCRs.

This CDR3 has 19 residues. The germline V gene has CDR1 MDHEN and CDR2 SYDVKM. Trimming removed 0 bases at V and 2 bases at J, with 22 bases between. Assay: immunoSEQ multiplex PCR; the TCRdb copy retains only in-frame clones and omits some. The sample comprises some 150,000 clones, roughly 84% of which are singletons, and roughly 5.1% rests with the top ten. Specimen: peripheral blood, collected 28 days after the second AZD1222 dose. This receptor was taken from an adult who received the AZD1222 COVID-19 vaccine. The rearrangement joins TRBV28 to TRBJ2-5; maybe TRBD2 (5 bases). The CDR3 is CASSLWYGTQDLAQETQYF. DNA of the CDR3: TGTGCCAGCAGTTTATGGTACGGTACCCAAGACCTAGCACAAGAGACCCAGTACTTC.